One T cell receptor beta chain is described in this entry. Its antigen is not yet known. No base-level quality is on record; no much larger clone is a single base apart. The source of the sample is a study of somatic mutations in T cells in chronic GVHD (dated by TCRdb to between 2020 and 2021). For sorting, cells were stained with anti-CD3, anti-CD4, anti-CD8 and a Vbeta20 antibody from the IOTest Beta Mark kit and sorted on a FACSAria III to a purity above 99%. Peripheral blood was drawn into sodium heparin tubes, and mononuclear cells were separated by Ficoll-Paque PLUS density gradient centrifugation. Before TCRbeta deep sequencing, the CD4+ Vbeta20+, CD4+ Vbeta20-, and CD8+ T cell fractions were FACS-sorted. Genomic DNA was isolated and then used for TCRbeta deep sequencing. TCRbeta CDR3 sequencing and initial data processing were performed as a commercial service with the immunoSEQ assay. For the original study's pipeline: Reads were demultiplexed, adapter and primer sequences were trimmed, similar clones were merged through frequency-ratio clustering, and V, D, J genes were annotated using IMGT. TCRdb obtained this table from immuneACCESS and retained in-frame rearrangements with V and J assigned. These tables miss some clones; where compared with another copy, unresolved V genes account for less than half of the shortfall, and the remainder is unexplained. V and J calls plus clone size are reproduced from that table; the DNA served to infer D and trimming. The sample records some 13,000 clones, approximately 78% of which are singletons. The biggest ten clones account for less than 40% of the sample.

The CDR3 sequence holds 18 residues, the cysteine and phenylalanine included. Kept here is only the CDR3 DNA, which spans 54 bases and is read in frame from base 1. The clonotype was recovered from a male patient in his forties or fifties with chronic graft-versus-host disease. After transplantation, some T cells may belong to the graft donor instead of the recipient. Recombination joined TRBV21-1 with TRBJ1-5; the table's TRBD1 call for D was not verified on the DNA. TRBV21-1 is a pseudogene locus. Material: Vbeta20-negative CD4+ T cells from blood. This specimen's cell subset or site label, interpreted: CD4+ T cells sorted as TCR Vbeta20 negative by flow cytometry. Here is the DNA: TGTGCCAGCAGCAAAGTCTCCCGACAGGGGTTTAGCAATCAGCCCCAGCATTTT. It translates as CASSKVSRQGFSNQPQHF.